A single sample is the source of the 14 T cell receptor beta chains below, sequenced in a study of shared clonotypes between healthy human individuals. Sequencing used immunoSEQ multiplex PCR; TCRdb keeps in-frame clones, though not all of them. The table shows some 1 million clones, with around 76% occurring only once. The sample was memory CD4+ T cells sorted from blood. The subset here: CD45RA-negative fraction. The receptors originated from a man aged 18 to 29 in good health.

Concerning this clone itself: A much more abundant neighbour one base away suggests this may be a read error. This chain links TRBV10-2 with TRBJ1-6; D call uncertain. V was pared by 3 bases and J by 0 bases, with 6 bases between. CDR1 is WSHSY and CDR2 is SAAADI in the germline V gene. CDR3 length equals 15 residues. The CDR3: CASSEQSSYNSPLHF. In nucleotides, the CDR3 is TGCGCCAGCAGTGAACAGAGCTCCTATAATTCACCCCTCCACTTT.

This clone occurred once. The gene calls are TRBV30 and TRBJ1-4; D is ambiguous. The CDR3 spans 14 residues. Trimming took 1 base from V and 7 from J, leaving 13 bases between them. CDR1 is GTSNPN and CDR2 is SVGIG in the germline V gene (reference sequence). The CDR3 DNA reads as TGTGCCTGGAGTGATGGGTTTGGTGCTGAAAAACTGTTTTTT. This codes for CAWSDGFGAEKLFF.

V and J are TRBV18 and TRBJ1-1; tentative D call: TRBD1 (5 bases). CDR3 length equals 11 residues. Germline CDR1 reads KGHSH; CDR2 reads LQKENI. Trimming took off 5 bases at V and 7 bases at J, with 8 bases between the two ends. The CDR3 sequence: CASSIRDEAFF. The CDR3 nucleotides read TGTGCCAGCTCAATCAGGGATGAAGCTTTCTTT.

The gene calls are TRBV7-8 and TRBJ2-6, with D tentatively TRBD1 (5 bases). Trimming took 3 bases from V and 0 from J, leaving 12 bases between them. CDR1 is SGHVS, CDR2 FQNEAQ, per germline. The CDR3 loop spans 17 amino acids. CDR3 nucleotides: TGTGCCAGCAGCTTCCCTGGGGCGTTCTCTGGGGCCAACGTCCTGACTTTC. This codes for CASSFPGAFSGANVLTF.

This clone has ten or more counts. The chain combines TRBV5-4 with TRBJ1-1; D remains unclear. The CDR3 runs to 11 residues. CDR1 SGHNT and CDR2 YYREEE come from the germline V gene (reference sequence). Trimming stripped 6 bases from V and 3 bases from J, with 6 bases between. CDR3 protein: CASTRDTEAFF. The CDR3 bases are TGTGCCAGCACGAGGGACACTGAAGCTTTCTTT.

This chain connects TRBV7-6 to TRBJ2-5; weak D call: TRBD1 (6 bases). V lost 1 base and J lost 1, with 10 bases in between. Germline values: CDR1 SGHVS, CDR2 FNYEAQ. The CDR3 contains 15 residues. Here the CDR3 reads CASSLVVGGQETQYF. CDR3 in DNA: TGTGCCAGCAGCTTAGTAGTAGGGGGCCAAGAGACCCAGTACTTC.

This clone was detected ten times or more. The chain couples TRBV27 to TRBJ2-1; TRBD1 matches at 10 bases. CDR3 size: 16 residues. The germline CDR1 and CDR2 sequences are MNHEY and SMNVEV (reference sequence). Germline trimming cut 5 bases from V and 4 bases from J; bases unmatched to any gene: 8. The CDR3 DNA follows: TGTGCCAGCAGTCCCCAACCGGGACAGGGGTACAATGAGCAGTTCTTC. Residues: CASSPQPGQGYNEQFF.

The V and J genes are TRBV5-6 and TRBJ1-2, with D maybe TRBD1 (5 bases). Trimming removed 4 bases at V and 2 bases at J, with 18 bases between. The V gene's germline CDR1 is SGHDT and CDR2 YYEEEE. There are 16 residues in the CDR3. CDR3 amino acids: CASSTSSTRGNYGYTF. The DNA for the CDR3 is TGTGCCAGCAGCACCTCTTCGACCCGGGGGAACTATGGCTACACCTTC.

A word on this clone: Since a much larger clone is just one base distant, this may be a read error. The V and J genes are TRBV7-2 and TRBJ1-2, with 8 bases lining up with TRBD1. Germline CDR1 is SGHTA and CDR2 is FQGNSA. V lost 3 bases to trimming and J lost 3 bases; unmatched junction nucleotides: 0. The CDR3 covers 13 residues. The CDR3 bases are TGTGCCAGCAGCTTGGACAGGGACTATGGCTACACCTTC. The encoded protein is CASSLDRDYGYTF.

As for this clone: At the DNA level, this CDR3 is encoded by other sequences in the same sample as well. The chain combines TRBV2 with TRBJ2-1; weak D call: TRBD1 (6 bases). The CDR3 spans 15 residues. Germline V CDR1 and CDR2: SNHLY, FYNNEI. The V end was cut by 3 bases, the J end by 3 bases, with 12 bases between. The CDR3 DNA reads as TGTGCCAGCAGTGATCTGGGGGCCAACTACAATGAGCAGTTCTTC. Translating it yields CASSDLGANYNEQFF. Variable domain in full (rest from reference TRBV2 and TRBJ2-1): EPEVTQTPSHQVTQMGQEVILRCVPISNHLYFYWYRQILGQKVEFLVSFYNNEISEKSEIFDDQFSVERPDGSNFTLKIRSTKLEDSAMYFCASSDLGANYNEQFFGPGTRLTVL.

J is TRBJ2-7 and V is TRBV6-1, with D possibly TRBD1 on 6 matching bases. The germline V gene encodes CDR1 MNHNS and CDR2 SASEGT. The CDR3 sequence is 15 residues long. V lost 5 bases, J lost 7 bases, and 21 bases lay in between. DNA for the CDR3: TGTGCCAGCAGTATAGGGACACTATCGTCGGGGGAGCAGTACTTC. Its protein is CASSIGTLSSGEQYF.

The chain links TRBV6-1 to TRBJ1-4; possible D gene TRBD1, 5 bases. In germline, CDR1 is MNHNS, CDR2 SASEGT. This CDR3 spans 14 amino acids. Trimming removed 5 bases at V and 7 bases at J, with 14 bases between. The CDR3 here is CASSLRGLGEKLFF. The CDR3 region has the DNA TGTGCCAGCAGTTTAAGGGGCCTGGGTGAAAAACTGTTTTTT.

V usage is TRBV7-6 and J usage is TRBJ2-5; weak D call: TRBD2 (6 bases). Trimming left V 3 bases short and J 9 bases short, with 14 bases between. This CDR3 contains 13 residues. Germline lookup yields CDR1 SGHVS and CDR2 FNYEAQ. For the CDR3, the DNA is TGTGCCAGCAGCTTTGGGCGGGAAGCGTCCCAGTACTTC. Encoded protein: CASSFGREASQYF.

This clone turned up a few times. The CDR3 region is CAWSVPRGSYNSPLHF. CDR3 bases: TGTGCCTGGAGTGTACCGAGGGGGTCCTATAATTCACCCCTCCACTTT. V is TRBV30 and J is TRBJ1-6, with a tentative D call TRBD1 (6 bases). The CDR3 length is 16 residues. V gave up 0 bases and J gave up 1 base, with 10 bases separating them. Germline CDR1 is GTSNPN and CDR2 is SVGIG (reference sequence). Looking up the rest from reference TRBV30 and TRBJ1-6 gives the full variable domain: SQTIHQWPATLVQPVGSPLSLECTVEGTSNPNLYWYRQAAGRGLQLLFYSVGIGQISSEVPQNLSASRPQDRQFILSSKKLLLSDSGFYLCAWSVPRGSYNSPLHFGNGTRLTVT.